The source of this TCR beta chain is a study of blood T cell repertoires in COVID-19 (dated by TCRdb to about 2020). Context from the whole study: The collaborator samples originated in the United States, Italy and Spain and spanned the acute and convalescent phases of COVID-19. The prospective study material was composed of cDNA or gDNA derived from T cells, B-cell-depleted T cells, or PBMCs. Subjects who had been exposed to COVID-19, were actively infected with it, or had recovered from it provided the deeply sampled blood TCRbeta repertoires that made up the dataset. The repertoires were made available in a free public database intended to serve as a resource for research on the immune response to SARS-CoV-2. The samples were drawn from the first 160 participants of the ongoing ImmuneRACE study and from 1,200 or so subjects provided by 6 global collaborators. The sample metadata nearly always contained a de-identified subject ID, COVID-19 status, age in years and sex. Where available, HLA class I and class II types were taken from metadata supplied by the sample provider and were not determined by assay-based typing.

Cut back by 4 bases and 0 bases, the V and J ends lie 13 bases apart. Sequences SEHNR (CDR1) and FQNEAQ (CDR2) are obtained from the germline V gene (reference sequence). Taken from cysteine to phenylalanine, the CDR3 has 17 residues. The only DNA kept is the CDR3, 51 bases in frame from the first base. TCRbeta CDR3 regions were amplified from genomic DNA by means of the immunoSEQ Assay, a bias-controlled multiplex PCR. Regarding the original processing steps: Nucleated cell counts per sample were estimated from amplification of reference gene primers within the assay. To quantify the absolute abundance of each unique TCRbeta CDR3 rearrangement, sequence reads were collapsed and filtered. Productive Simpson clonality was computed per sample as the square root of Simpson's diversity index over productive rearrangements. TCRdb stores this immuneACCESS table with in-frame sequences only. Part of the clones is absent; in the studies checked, under half of the shortfall reflects unresolved V genes, and no reason is known for the rest. V and J calls and clone size come straight from that table; D and trimming were deduced from the DNA. Counted in this sample were over 25,000 clones; about 90% of them appeared once. Approximately 9.6% of the sample rests with the top ten.

Whole blood was collected in K2EDTA tubes by collaborating institutions according to the institutions' own protocols. For TCRbeta analysis, collaborator samples were shipped as frozen whole blood, as isolated PBMCs, or as DNA extracted from either sample type. For this clone: This clone's antigen is unknown. No much larger clone exists at a distance of one base, and base qualities are not known.

Study-wide conclusions, independent of this receptor: The amount of clinical and demographic metadata varied by source and participant and was provided uncurated.

The receptor chain draws on TRBV7-9 and TRBJ2-6; D gene: possibly TRBD2, on 5 matching bases. The source material was peripheral blood. The receptor was isolated from a human donor with active COVID-19. The donor label of this sample is uncertain. The CDR3 here reads CASSSARGPSGANVLTF. The DNA reads as follows: TGTGCCAGCAGCTCAGCTCGGGGTCCCTCTGGGGCCAACGTCCTGACTTTC. The full variable domain, with segments outside the CDR3 supplied by the reference TRBV7-9 and TRBJ2-6 proteins, appears as DTGVSQNPRHKITKRGQNVTFRCDPISEHNRLYWYRQTLGQGPEFLTYFQNEAQLEKSRLLSDRFSAERPKGSFSTLEIQRTEQGDSAMYLCASSSARGPSGANVLTFGAGSRLTVL.